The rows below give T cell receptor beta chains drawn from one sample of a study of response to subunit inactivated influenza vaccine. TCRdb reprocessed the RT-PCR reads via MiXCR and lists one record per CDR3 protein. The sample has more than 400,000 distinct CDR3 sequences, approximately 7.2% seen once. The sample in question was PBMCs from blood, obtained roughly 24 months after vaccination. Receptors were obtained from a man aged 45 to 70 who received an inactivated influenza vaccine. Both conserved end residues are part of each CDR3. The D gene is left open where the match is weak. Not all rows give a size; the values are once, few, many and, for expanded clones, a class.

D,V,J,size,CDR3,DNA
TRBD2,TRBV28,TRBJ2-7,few,CASSHHSGSYEQYF,TGTGCCAGCAGTCACCATAGCGGGAGCTACGAGCAGTACTTC
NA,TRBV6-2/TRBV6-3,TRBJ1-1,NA,CASSYVGGAFF,TGTGCCAGCAGTTATGTTGGGGGGGCTTTCTTT
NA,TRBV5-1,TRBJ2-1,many,CASTLEGTVFDEQFF,TGCGCCAGCACCCTGGAGGGGACAGTTTTCGATGAGCAGTTCTTC
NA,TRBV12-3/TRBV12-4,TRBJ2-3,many,CASSPRLAGDPSTDTQYF,TGTGCCAGCAGTCCGCGTTTAGCCGGGGACCCTAGCACAGATACGCAGTATTTT
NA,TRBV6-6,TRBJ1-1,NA,CASGIPGRPEAFF,TGTGCCAGCGGAATCCCGGGACGTCCTGAAGCTTTCTTT
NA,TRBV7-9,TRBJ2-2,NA,CAPEPRTGELFF,TGTGCCCCCGAACCCCGCACCGGGGAGCTGTTTTTT
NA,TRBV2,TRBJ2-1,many,CASSERAGRNNEQFF,TGTGCCAGCAGTGAAAGGGCGGGGAGAAACAATGAGCAGTTCTTC
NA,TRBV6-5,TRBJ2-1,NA,CASSYRVRDPYNEQFF,TGTGCCAGCAGTTACAGGGTTAGGGACCCCTACAATGAGCAGTTCTTC
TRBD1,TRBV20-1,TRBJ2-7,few,CSAPTGNSYEQYF,TGCAGTGCCCCGACAGGGAACTCCTACGAGCAGTACTTC
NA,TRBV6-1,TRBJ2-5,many,CASSEAAETQYF,TGTGCCAGCAGTGAAGCTGCCGAGACCCAGTACTTC
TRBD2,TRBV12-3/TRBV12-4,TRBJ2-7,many,CASSLAGGYEQYF,TGCGCCAGCAGCTTAGCGGGAGGGTACGAGCAGTACTTC
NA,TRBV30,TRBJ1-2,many,CAWRGGGYGYTF,TGTGCCTGGAGAGGGGGAGGCTATGGCTACACCTTC
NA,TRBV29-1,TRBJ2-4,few,CSVVLAVSGLENIQYF,TGCAGCGTTGTTCTAGCCGTGTCTGGGTTGGAGAACATTCAGTACTTC
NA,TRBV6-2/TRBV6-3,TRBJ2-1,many,CASSYSITIDEQFF,TGTGCCAGCAGTTACTCGATCACTATCGATGAGCAGTTCTTC
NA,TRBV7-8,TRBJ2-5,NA,CASSFRPAIQETQYF,TGTGCCAGCAGCTTTAGGCCAGCAATCCAAGAGACCCAGTACTTC
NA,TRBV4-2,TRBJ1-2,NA,CASSQGLLREANYGYTF,TGTGCCAGCAGCCAAGGATTATTGAGGGAAGCTAACTATGGCTACACCTTC
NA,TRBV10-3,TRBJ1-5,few,CAISLAGAYTDTQHF,TGTGCCATCAGCTTAGCAGGGGCCTACACAGATACGCAGCATTTT
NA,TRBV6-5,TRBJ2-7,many,CASSYSSYSPSPIYEQYF,TGTGCCAGCAGTTACTCGTCCTATAGCCCCAGCCCGATCTACGAGCAGTACTTC
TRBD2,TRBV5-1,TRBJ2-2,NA,CASSLGTSGVTGELFF,TGCGCCAGCAGCTTAGGGACTAGCGGGGTCACCGGGGAGCTGTTTTTT
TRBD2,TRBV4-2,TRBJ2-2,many,CASSQASGNTGELFF,TGTGCCAGCAGCCAAGCTAGCGGAAACACCGGGGAGCTGTTTTTT
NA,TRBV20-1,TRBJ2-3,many,CSARAGVRNTDTQYF,TGCAGTGCTAGAGCGGGAGTCAGGAACACAGATACGCAGTATTTT
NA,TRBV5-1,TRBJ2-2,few,CASRTGQPGELFF,TGCGCCAGCAGGACGGGCCAGCCCGGGGAGCTGTTTTTT
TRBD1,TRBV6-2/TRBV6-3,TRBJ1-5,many,CASTDTGDQPQHF,TGTGCCAGCACCGATACAGGGGATCAGCCCCAGCATTTT
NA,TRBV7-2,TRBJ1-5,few,CASGVSSNQPQHF,TGTGCCTCAGGGGTTTCTAGCAATCAGCCCCAGCATTTT
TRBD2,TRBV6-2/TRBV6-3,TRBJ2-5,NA,CASRRSGGTLQETQYF,TGTGCCAGCAGACGGAGCGGGGGGACCCTACAAGAGACCCAGTACTTC
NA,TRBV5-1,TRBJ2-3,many,CASKQVTDTQYF,TGCGCCAGCAAACAGGTCACAGATACGCAGTATTTT
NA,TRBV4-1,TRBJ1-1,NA,CASSQDSIGTEAFF,TGCGCCAGCAGCCAGGACAGCATAGGCACTGAAGCTTTCTTT
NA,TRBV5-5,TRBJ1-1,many,CASSLVQNPWAEAFF,TGTGCCAGCAGCTTGGTTCAAAATCCTTGGGCTGAAGCTTTCTTT
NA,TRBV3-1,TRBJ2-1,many,CASSSARGGSYNEQFF,TGTGCCAGCAGCTCGGCAAGGGGCGGATCCTACAATGAGCAGTTCTTC
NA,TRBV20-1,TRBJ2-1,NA,CSAHEGAASYNEQFF,TGCAGTGCTCACGAAGGGGCGGCCTCCTACAATGAGCAGTTCTTC
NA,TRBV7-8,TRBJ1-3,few,CASSPGRDVSGNTIYF,TGTGCCAGCAGCCCTGGAAGGGACGTCTCTGGAAACACCATATATTTT
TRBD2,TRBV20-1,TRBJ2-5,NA,CSDTGLAGVETQYF,TGCAGTGATACGGGACTAGCGGGAGTAGAGACCCAGTACTTC
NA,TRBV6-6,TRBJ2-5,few,CASSSSSQTQYF,TGTGCCAGCAGTTCTAGTAGTCAGACCCAGTACTTC
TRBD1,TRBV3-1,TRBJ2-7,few,CASSKPGQASLRNEQYF,TGTGCCAGCAGTAAACCGGGACAGGCGTCCTTAAGGAACGAGCAGTACTTC
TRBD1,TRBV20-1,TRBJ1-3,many,CSAPDRAGNTIYF,TGCAGTGCCCCGGACAGGGCAGGAAACACCATATATTTT
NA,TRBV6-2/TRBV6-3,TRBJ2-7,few,CASRRTLLGEQYF,TGTGCCAGCAGAAGGACCCTCTTAGGCGAGCAGTACTTC
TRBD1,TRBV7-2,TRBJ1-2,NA,CASSADRGGGYTF,TGTGCCAGCAGCGCAGACAGGGGGGGTGGCTACACCTTC
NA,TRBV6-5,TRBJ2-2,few,CASSYYVRREKAAGELFF,TGTGCCAGCAGTTACTATGTTCGTCGGGAAAAGGCCGCCGGGGAGCTGTTTTTT
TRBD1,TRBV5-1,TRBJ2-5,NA,CASSPRTGVGTQYF,TGCGCCAGCAGCCCCCGGACAGGGGTGGGGACCCAGTACTTC
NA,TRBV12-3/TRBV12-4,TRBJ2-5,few,CASSRIQETQYF,TGTGCCAGCAGCCGAATCCAAGAGACCCAGTACTTC
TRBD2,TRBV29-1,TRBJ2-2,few,CSALAGGVTGELFF,TGCAGCGCACTAGCGGGAGGAGTTACCGGGGAGCTGTTTTTT
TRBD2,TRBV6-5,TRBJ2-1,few,CASLGRGGPMFF,TGTGCCAGCCTGGGACGGGGGGGCCCAATGTTCTTC
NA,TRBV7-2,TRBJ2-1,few,CASSRTPGLNEQFF,TGTGCCAGCAGCCGCACACCTGGACTTAATGAGCAGTTCTTC
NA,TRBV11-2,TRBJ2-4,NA,CASSPGIAENIQYF,TGTGCCAGCAGCCCAGGGATAGCCGAAAACATTCAGTACTTC
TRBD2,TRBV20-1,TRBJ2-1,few,CSGIHSGRADNEQFF,TGCAGTGGAATCCATAGCGGGAGGGCCGACAATGAGCAGTTCTTC
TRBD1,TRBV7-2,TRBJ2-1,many,CASSLTAGGSLEQFF,TGTGCCAGCAGCTTAACAGCAGGGGGCTCTCTTGAGCAGTTCTTC
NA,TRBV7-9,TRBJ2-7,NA,CASSLKGGGPYEQYF,TGTGCCAGCAGCCTGAAGGGAGGGGGACCCTACGAGCAGTACTTC
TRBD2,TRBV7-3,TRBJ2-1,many,CASSLMGSGRALEQFF,TGTGCCAGCAGCTTAATGGGGAGCGGGAGGGCCTTAGAGCAGTTCTTC
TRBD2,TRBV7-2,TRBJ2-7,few,CASSYGLAGGVEQYF,TGTGCCAGCAGCTACGGACTAGCGGGAGGGGTCGAGCAGTACTTC
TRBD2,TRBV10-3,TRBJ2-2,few,CAISGPLTTSVGPGELFF,TGTGCCATCAGTGGCCCTTTGACCACTAGCGTGGGACCCGGGGAGCTGTTTTTT
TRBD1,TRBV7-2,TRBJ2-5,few,CASNRDRGQETQYF,TGTGCCAGCAATCGGGACAGGGGCCAAGAGACCCAGTACTTC
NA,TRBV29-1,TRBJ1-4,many,CSVSLPGEKLFF,TGCAGCGTTTCCCTGCCGGGTGAAAAACTGTTTTTT
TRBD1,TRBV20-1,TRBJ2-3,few,CSARRDRGRPNTQYF,TGCAGTGCTAGGAGGGACAGGGGGCGCCCGAATACGCAGTATTTT
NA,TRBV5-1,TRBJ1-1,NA,CASSRGQGGGTEAFF,TGCGCCAGCAGCCGGGGGCAAGGAGGGGGCACTGAAGCTTTCTTT
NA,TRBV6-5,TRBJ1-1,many,CASSYSAASNTEAFF,TGTGCCAGCAGTTACTCGGCAGCTTCGAACACTGAAGCTTTCTTT